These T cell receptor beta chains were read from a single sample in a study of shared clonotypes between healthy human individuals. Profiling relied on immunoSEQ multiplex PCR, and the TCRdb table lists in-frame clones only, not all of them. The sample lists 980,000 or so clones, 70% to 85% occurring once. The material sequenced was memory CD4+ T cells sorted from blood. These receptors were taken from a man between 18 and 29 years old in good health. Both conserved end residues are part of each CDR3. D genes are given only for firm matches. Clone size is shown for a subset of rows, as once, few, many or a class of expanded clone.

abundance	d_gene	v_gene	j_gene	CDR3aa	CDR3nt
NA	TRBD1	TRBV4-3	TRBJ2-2	CASSPQGAGGELFF	TGCGCCAGCAGTCCTCAGGGGGCGGGTGGGGAGCTGTTTTTT
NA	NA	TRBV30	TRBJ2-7	CAWSAGKGEQYF	TGTGCCTGGAGTGCAGGGAAGGGGGAGCAGTACTTC
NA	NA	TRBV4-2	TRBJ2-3	CASSQGADPSTDTQYF	TGTGCCAGCAGCCAAGGCGCGGACCCTAGCACAGATACGCAGTATTTT
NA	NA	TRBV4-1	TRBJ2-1	CASSQYNRDNNEQFF	TGCGCCAGCAGCCAATACAACAGGGATAACAATGAGCAGTTCTTC
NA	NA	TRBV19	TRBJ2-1	CASTNQGSSYNEQFF	TGTGCCAGTACTAATCAGGGGAGCTCCTACAATGAGCAGTTCTTC
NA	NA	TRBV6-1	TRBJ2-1	CASRKVGNEQFF	TGTGCCAGCAGAAAAGTTGGGAATGAGCAGTTCTTC
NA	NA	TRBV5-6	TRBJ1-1	CASSLGQFMNTEAFF	TGTGCCAGCAGCTTGGGACAGTTTATGAACACTGAAGCTTTCTTT
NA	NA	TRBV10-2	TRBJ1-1	CASSEAPWSMNTEAFF	TGCGCCAGCAGTGAGGCCCCCTGGAGTATGAACACTGAAGCTTTCTTT
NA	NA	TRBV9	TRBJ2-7	CASSSQHYEQYF	TGTGCCAGCAGCTCCCAGCACTACGAGCAGTACTTC
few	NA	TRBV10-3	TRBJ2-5	CAISERGKKETQYF	TGTGCCATCAGTGAAAGAGGGAAAAAAGAGACCCAGTACTTC
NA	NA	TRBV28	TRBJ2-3	CASSLILGQGISTDTQYF	TGTGCCAGCAGTTTAATTTTAGGCCAGGGGATTAGCACAGATACGCAGTATTTT
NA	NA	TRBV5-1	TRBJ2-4	CASSLRNRGDIQYF	TGCGCCAGCAGTCTTAGAAATAGGGGAGATATTCAGTACTTC
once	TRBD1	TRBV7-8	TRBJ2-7	CASSRPGTGAYEQYF	TGTGCCAGCAGCCGGCCCGGGACAGGGGCCTACGAGCAGTACTTC
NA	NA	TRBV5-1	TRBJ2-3	CASSLQPGISDTQYF	TGCGCCAGCAGCTTACAACCCGGGATCTCAGATACGCAGTATTTT
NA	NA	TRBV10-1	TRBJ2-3	CASRWGEKGTDTQYF	TGCGCCAGCAGGTGGGGGGAGAAGGGCACAGATACGCAGTATTTT
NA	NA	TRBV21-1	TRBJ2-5	CASSKGLAGGKQTQYF	TGTGCCAGCAGCAAAGGACTAGCGGGAGGTAAACAGACCCAGTACTTC
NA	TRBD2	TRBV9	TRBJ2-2	CASRGDANTGELFF	TGTGCCAGCCGGGGGGACGCGAACACCGGGGAGCTGTTTTTT
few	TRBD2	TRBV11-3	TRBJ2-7	CASSLSGSGSYEQYF	TGTGCCAGCAGCTTAAGTGGTAGCGGGAGCTACGAGCAGTACTTC
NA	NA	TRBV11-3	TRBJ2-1	CASSLRENEQFF	TGTGCCAGCAGCTTACGAGAGAATGAGCAGTTCTTC
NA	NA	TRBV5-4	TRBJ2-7	CASSLSLGVSYEQYF	TGTGCCAGCAGCTTGAGCCTGGGAGTCTCGTACGAGCAGTACTTC
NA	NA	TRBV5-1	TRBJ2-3	CASSPDGVPADTQYF	TGCGCCAGCAGCCCCGACGGCGTTCCAGCAGATACGCAGTATTTT
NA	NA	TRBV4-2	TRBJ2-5	CASSPGGNQETQYF	TGTGCCAGCAGCCCTGGGGGGAATCAAGAGACCCAGTACTTC
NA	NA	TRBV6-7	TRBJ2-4	CASMSGRVLAKNIQYF	TGTGCCAGCATGTCTGGTAGGGTTTTAGCCAAAAACATTCAGTACTTC
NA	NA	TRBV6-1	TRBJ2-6	CASSEVGGAGANVLTF	TGTGCCAGCAGTGAAGTAGGAGGGGCAGGGGCCAACGTCCTGACTTTC
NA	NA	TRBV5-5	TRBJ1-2	CASSGIWGMDYGYTF	TGTGCCAGCAGCGGTATTTGGGGGATGGACTATGGCTACACCTTC
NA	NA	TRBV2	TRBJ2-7	CASSEESRGTYEQYF	TGTGCCAGCAGTGAAGAGAGTCGGGGAACCTACGAGCAGTACTTC
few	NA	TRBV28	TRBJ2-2	CASQFQNTGELFF	TGTGCCAGCCAGTTTCAGAACACCGGGGAGCTGTTTTTT
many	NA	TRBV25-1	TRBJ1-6	CASSEEGSNSPLHF	TGTGCCAGCAGTGAGGAGGGGTCCAATTCACCCCTCCACTTT
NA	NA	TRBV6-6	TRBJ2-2	CASSLDRNTGELFF	TGTGCCAGCAGCCTGGACAGAAACACCGGGGAGCTGTTTTTT
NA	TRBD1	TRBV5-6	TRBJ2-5	CASSLFGQGQETQYF	TGTGCCAGCAGCTTGTTCGGACAGGGACAAGAGACCCAGTACTTC
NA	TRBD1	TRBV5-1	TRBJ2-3	CASSSTGAPWRDTQYF	TGCGCCAGCAGCTCCACAGGGGCGCCTTGGAGAGATACGCAGTATTTT
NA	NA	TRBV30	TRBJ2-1	CAWRTGRAYNEQFF	TGTGCCTGGAGGACAGGGAGGGCCTACAATGAGCAGTTCTTC
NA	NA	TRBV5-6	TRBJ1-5	CASSKGPAAHQPQHF	TGTGCCAGCTCAAAAGGACCAGCCGCACATCAGCCCCAGCATTTT
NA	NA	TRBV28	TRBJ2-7	CASSPSRGRGGEQYF	TGTGCCAGCAGCCCCTCGAGGGGGCGGGGTGGGGAGCAGTACTTC
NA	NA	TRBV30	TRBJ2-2	CAWIRYDRTGELFF	TGTGCCTGGATTCGGTATGATCGGACCGGGGAGCTGTTTTTT
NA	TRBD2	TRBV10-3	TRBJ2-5	CAISDSGTSGNQETQYF	TGTGCCATCAGTGATTCCGGGACTAGCGGAAACCAAGAGACCCAGTACTTC
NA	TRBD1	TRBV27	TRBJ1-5	CASGSGGQPQHF	TGTGCCAGCGGCTCAGGGGGTCAGCCCCAGCATTTT
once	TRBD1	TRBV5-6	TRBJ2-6	CASSLEQGKRSGANVLTF	TGTGCCAGCAGCTTGGAACAGGGGAAACGCTCTGGGGCCAACGTCCTGACTTTC
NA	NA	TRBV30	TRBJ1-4	CAWNRVEGEKLFF	TGTGCCTGGAACCGAGTCGAGGGTGAAAAACTGTTTTTT
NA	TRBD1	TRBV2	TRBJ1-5	CASRLQQGENQPQHF	TGTGCCAGCAGACTACAACAGGGGGAAAATCAGCCCCAGCATTTT
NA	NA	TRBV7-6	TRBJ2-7	CASSQPGVSGEQYF	TGTGCCAGCAGCCAACCGGGGGTCTCAGGCGAGCAGTACTTC
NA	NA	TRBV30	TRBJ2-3	CAWQKGGQPDTQYF	TGTGCCTGGCAAAAAGGCGGACAGCCAGATACGCAGTATTTT
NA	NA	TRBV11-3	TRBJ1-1	CASSLGRANTEAFF	TGTGCCAGCAGCTTAGGACGAGCGAACACTGAAGCTTTCTTT
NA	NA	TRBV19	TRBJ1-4	CASSGGVNEKLFF	TGTGCCAGTAGCGGTGGAGTCAATGAAAAACTGTTTTTT
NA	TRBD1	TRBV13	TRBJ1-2	CASSIPGTGVYGYTF	TGTGCCAGCAGCATCCCCGGGACAGGGGTCTATGGCTACACCTTC
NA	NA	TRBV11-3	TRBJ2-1	CASSLDGQGDEQFF	TGTGCCAGCAGCTTAGATGGGCAGGGCGATGAGCAGTTCTTC
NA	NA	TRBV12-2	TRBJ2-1	CASRLPGLAGVSWNEQFF	TGTGCAAGTCGCTTACCTGGACTAGCGGGAGTCTCGTGGAATGAGCAGTTCTTC
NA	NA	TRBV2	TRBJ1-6	CASSADSYSPLHF	TGTGCCAGCAGTGCGGACAGCTATTCACCCCTCCACTTT
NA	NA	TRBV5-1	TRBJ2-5	CASSLASQAQETQYF	TGCGCCAGCAGCTTGGCCAGCCAGGCCCAAGAGACCCAGTACTTC
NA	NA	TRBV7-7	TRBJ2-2	CASSLDPGPGELFF	TGTGCTAGCAGCTTAGATCCAGGGCCCGGGGAGCTGTTTTTT
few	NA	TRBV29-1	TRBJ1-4	CSVDPGSPDEGLFF	TGCAGCGTTGATCCCGGATCCCCGGATGAAGGACTGTTTTTT